This entry is about one T cell receptor (beta chain). Its antigen is unidentified. The data derive from a study of cytomegalovirus exposure and HLA in healthy donors. Study-level findings and limits: Earlier analysis found most TCR beta V segments productive about 87% or about 30% of the time. CMV serostatus was the sole immune exposure data available.

Primers: 60 Vbeta forward and 13 Jbeta reverse. Profiled with immunoSEQ multiplex PCR; TCRdb holds only in-frame clones, not every one. The repertoire holds around 140,000 clones, with 75% to 90% as singletons. Specimen: PBMCs. This TCR derives from a middle-aged man in good health and CMV-seronegative.

In DNA, the CDR3 is TGTGCCAGCAGCTTAGAAGGGAGACTAGCAGATACGCAGTATTTT. This encodes CASSLEGRLADTQYF. The chain is built from TRBV5-8 and TRBJ2-3, with D possibly matching TRBD2 (6 bases). The CDR3 length is 15 residues. Trimming stripped 2 bases from V and 4 bases from J, with 14 bases between. Germline V gene lookup returns CDR1 SGHTS and CDR2 YDEGEE.